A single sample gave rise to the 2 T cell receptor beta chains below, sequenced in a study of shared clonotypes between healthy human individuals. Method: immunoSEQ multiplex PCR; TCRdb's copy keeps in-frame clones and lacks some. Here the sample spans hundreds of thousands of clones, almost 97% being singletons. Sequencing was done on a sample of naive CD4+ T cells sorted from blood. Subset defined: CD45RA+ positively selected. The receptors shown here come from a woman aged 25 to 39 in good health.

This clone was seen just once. CDR3 in amino acids: CASSSNRGRRGYTF. CDR3 nucleotide sequence: TGTGCCAGCAGCTCAAACAGGGGGCGCCGAGGCTACACCTTC. The V gene is TRBV11-3, the J gene TRBJ1-2, with 9 nucleotides matching TRBD1. Per germline, CDR1 SGHNT and CDR2 YENEEA. The CDR3 loop spans 14 amino acids. The V and J ends lost 4 bases and 8 bases, in that order; junction bases with no gene match: 8.

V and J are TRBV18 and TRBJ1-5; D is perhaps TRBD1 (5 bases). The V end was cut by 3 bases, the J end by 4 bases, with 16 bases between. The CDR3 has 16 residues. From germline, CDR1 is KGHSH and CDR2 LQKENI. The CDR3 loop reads CASSPGVGDQNQPQHF. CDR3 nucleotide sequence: TGTGCCAGCTCACCGGGGGTTGGGGATCAAAATCAGCCCCAGCATTTT.